These T cell receptor beta chains were read from a single sample in a study of patients and donors after allogeneic stem cell transplantation. One entry per CDR3 protein, called by TCRdb with MiXCR from the RT-PCR reads. Found here are more than 850,000 distinct CDR3 sequences, 18% of them singletons; the top ten hold about 6%. Sequenced sample: blood, either unsorted or a sorted T cell fraction (not recorded which). The receptors stem from a human donor who was either an allogeneic HSCT recipient or a stem cell or donor lymphocyte infusion donor (not recorded which). It is not recorded whose cells these are; they may come from a transplant donor. Both conserved end residues are part of each CDR3. The order of the fields is V gene, clone size, J gene, D gene, CDR3 DNA, CDR3 protein. The D gene is left open where the match is weak. Size is omitted from some rows. Given values are once, few, many or a class for expanded clones.

TRBV12-3/TRBV12-4	-	TRBJ2-7	TRBD2	TGTGCCAGCAGGGCCCAGGGAGGGACCTACGAGCAGTACTTC	CASRAQGGTYEQYF
TRBV20-1	few	TRBJ2-7	TRBD2	TGCAGTGCTAGGACTAGCGGGAGATCCTACGAGCAGTACTTC	CSARTSGRSYEQYF
TRBV7-9	-	TRBJ2-2	-	TGTGCCAGCAGCTCCGTTTCTATGGTCACCGGGGAGCTGTTTTTT	CASSSVSMVTGELFF
TRBV3-1	few	TRBJ2-5	TRBD2	TGTGCCAGCAGCCAAATCAGCGGGATCAGACAAGAGACCCAGTACTTC	CASSQISGIRQETQYF
TRBV9	-	TRBJ2-2	-	TGTGCCAGCAGCGTAGACCACGGGAGTAACACCGGGGAGCTGTTTTTT	CASSVDHGSNTGELFF
TRBV12-3/TRBV12-4	few	TRBJ2-2	-	TGTGCCAGCAGTTTAGACCCCACCGGGGAGCTGTTTTTT	CASSLDPTGELFF
TRBV5-1	many	TRBJ2-7	-	TGCGCCAGCAGCTTGTTCCTGTCCTACGAGCAGTACTTC	CASSLFLSYEQYF
TRBV5-1	-	TRBJ2-1	TRBD2	TGCGCCAGCAGCCCCCCGGGACTAGCGGGAGGCTCCAATGAGCAGTTCTTC	CASSPPGLAGGSNEQFF
TRBV6-2/TRBV6-3	-	TRBJ2-1	TRBD2	TGTGCCAGCAGAAACGGGGGGTGGGCCGGCAATGAGCAGTTCTTC	CASRNGGWAGNEQFF
TRBV15	-	TRBJ2-1	-	TGTGCCACCAGCAGCAAGACTAGGAATGCCTACAATGAGCAGTTCTTC	CATSSKTRNAYNEQFF
TRBV7-2	few	TRBJ2-2	-	TGTGCCAGCAGCTTATCTAGCAGGGCCGGGGAGCTGTTTTTT	CASSLSSRAGELFF
TRBV4-2	many	TRBJ2-7	-	TGTGCCAGCAGCTCCAGCGGACTACCCTACGAGCAGTACTTC	CASSSSGLPYEQYF